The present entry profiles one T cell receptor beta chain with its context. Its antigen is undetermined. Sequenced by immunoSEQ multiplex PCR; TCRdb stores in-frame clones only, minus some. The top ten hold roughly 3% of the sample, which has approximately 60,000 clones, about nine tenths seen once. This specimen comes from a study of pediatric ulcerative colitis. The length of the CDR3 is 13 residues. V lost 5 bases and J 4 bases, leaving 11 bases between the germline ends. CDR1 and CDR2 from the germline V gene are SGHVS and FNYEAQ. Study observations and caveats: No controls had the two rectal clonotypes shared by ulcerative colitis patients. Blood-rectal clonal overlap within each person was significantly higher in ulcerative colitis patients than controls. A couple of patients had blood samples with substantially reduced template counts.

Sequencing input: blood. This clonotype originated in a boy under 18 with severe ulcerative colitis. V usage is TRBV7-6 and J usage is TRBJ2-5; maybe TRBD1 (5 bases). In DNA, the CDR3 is TGTGCCAGCAGCCCCAGGGTGGCAGAGACCCAGTACTTC. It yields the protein CASSPRVAETQYF.